This TCR beta chain was captured in a study of blood T cells in healthy people across ages. Study conclusions and caveats: Investigators viewed diversity estimates from one million T cells as underestimates, the study reported. Measured against age, TCR beta diversity per million T cells decreased in a roughly linear manner.

Per-sample yields of isolated PBMCs were at least 6 million. It was with a sample-barcoded 5' primer and a J-beta primer mix that a second PCR of about 7 to 12 cycles was run. Tags on each cDNA molecule came from a template-switch adaptor with 12 random nucleotides. TCRdb reprocessed the 5' RACE reads via MiXCR and lists one record per CDR3 protein. The profile covers around 800,000 distinct CDR3 sequences, with around 62% appearing a single time and about 30% taken by the ten largest. The CDR3 is 11 residues long. In germline, CDR1 is DFQATT, CDR2 SNEGSKA (reference sequence). Trimming took 4 bases from V and 2 from J, leaving 6 bases between them. This clonotype was observed many times. Its antigen remains unknown.

Sequencing used blood. This chain connects TRBV20-1 to TRBJ2-7; D is unresolved. This TCR was sampled from a man between 25 and 39 years old in good health. The CDR3 DNA reads TGCAGTGCTATAACCACCTACGAGCAGTACTTC. Its translation: CSAITTYEQYF.